This T cell receptor (beta chain) is from a study of blood T cell repertoires in COVID-19. The overall study: Material from acute and convalescent COVID-19 was sourced from the United States, Italy and Spain. PBMCs, B-cell-depleted T cells, or T cells provided the cDNA or gDNA that made up the material.

V was cut by 6 bases and J by 4 bases, with 18 bases left in between. This CDR3 is built from 14 residues. Germline V gives CDR1 SQVTM, CDR2 ANQGSEA. This clone is deemed medium-sized. Authors' processing steps: Researchers report that nucleated cell counts were estimated from reference gene primer amplification. TCRdb's table, derived via immunoSEQ multiplex PCR, lists solely in-frame clones and lacks some. The DNA was the basis for D and trimming; V, J and clone size are from that table. Of about 49,000 clones listed, around 86% are singletons. Source material: peripheral blood. The sequence came from a man aged 40-55 years with active COVID-19. This chain uses TRBV29-1 with TRBJ1-2; D perhaps matches TRBD1 (6 bases). The CDR3 nucleotides read TGCAGCGTGTGGGCTAACGGGACACCCTATGGCTACACCTTC. Residues: CSVWANGTPYGYTF.